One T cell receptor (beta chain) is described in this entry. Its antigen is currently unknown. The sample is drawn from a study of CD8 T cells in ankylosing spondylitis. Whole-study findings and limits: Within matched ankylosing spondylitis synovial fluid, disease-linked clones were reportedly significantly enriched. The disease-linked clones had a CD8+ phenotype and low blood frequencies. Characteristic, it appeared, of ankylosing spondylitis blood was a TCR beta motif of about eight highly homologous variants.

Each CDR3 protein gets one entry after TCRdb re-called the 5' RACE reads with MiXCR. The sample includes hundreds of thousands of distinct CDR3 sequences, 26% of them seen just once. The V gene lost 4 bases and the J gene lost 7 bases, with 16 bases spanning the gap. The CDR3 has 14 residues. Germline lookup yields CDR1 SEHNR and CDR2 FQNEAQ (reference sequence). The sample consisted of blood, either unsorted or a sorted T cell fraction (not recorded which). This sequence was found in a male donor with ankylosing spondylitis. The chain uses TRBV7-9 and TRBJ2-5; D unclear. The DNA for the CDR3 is TGTGCCAGCAGCTCCGTAGCTTCGGGTGGGACCCAGTACTTC. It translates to CASSSVASGGTQYF.